The source of this T cell receptor beta chain is a study of blood T cell repertoires in COVID-19 (dated by TCRdb to about 2020). About the investigation overall: The collaborator samples originated in the United States, Italy and Spain and spanned the acute and convalescent phases of COVID-19. The prospective study material was composed of cDNA or gDNA derived from T cells, B-cell-depleted T cells, or PBMCs. Subjects who had been exposed to COVID-19, were actively infected with it, or had recovered from it provided the deeply sampled blood TCRbeta repertoires that made up the dataset. The repertoires were released in a freely available public database intended as a resource for research on the immune response to SARS-CoV-2. The samples were drawn from two sources: the first 160 participants of the ongoing ImmuneRACE study, and approximately 1,300 subjects contributed by 6 global collaborators. Nearly every sample came with metadata listing a de-identified subject ID, COVID-19 status, age in years and sex. Where available, HLA class I and class II types were taken from metadata supplied by the sample provider and were not determined by assay-based typing. Overall study results and their limits: The quantity of clinical and demographic metadata differed by source and by participant and was supplied without curation.

As concerns this clone: What this receptor recognizes is not known. No base quality information exists; no much larger clone differs at one position.

Participants in the prospective study were aged 18 to 89 years, lived in under 30 United States geographic areas, and enrolled through a virtual design. In the prospective study, participants were assigned to cohorts based on the clinical history participants reported in a screening survey and a study questionnaire. In the prospective study, whole blood, serum and a nasopharyngeal or oropharyngeal swab were collected from each participant by mobile phlebotomists. Over a roughly 2-month period, participants in the prospective study had the option of providing additional blood draws and questionnaires. Before DNA extraction, blood samples from the prospective study were shipped at room temperature or frozen. TCRbeta CDR3 regions were amplified from genomic DNA by means of the immunoSEQ Assay, a bias-controlled multiplex PCR. The original methods were these. Nucleated cell counts per sample were estimated from amplification of reference gene primers within the assay. To quantify the absolute abundance of each unique TCRbeta CDR3 rearrangement, sequence reads were collapsed and filtered. Productive Simpson clonality was computed per sample as the square root of Simpson's diversity index over productive rearrangements. What TCRdb holds here is the immuneACCESS table cut down to in-frame rearrangements. Part of the clones is not present; checked against another copy, under half of the missing clones reflect an unresolved V gene, and the others are unexplained. That table is the source of V, J and clone size, and D and trimming were worked out from the DNA. The sample profile shows roughly 250,000 clones; 88% of them were found once. The ten largest clones take up around 1.3% of the sample.

The CDR3 goes from the cysteine to the phenylalanine over 13 residues. The only DNA kept is the CDR3, 39 bases in frame from the first base. CDR1 and CDR2 (MNHEY, SVGAGI) derive from the germline V gene. Relative to germline, V is 4 bases shorter and J is 8 bases shorter, with 14 bases between their ends. Sequences were obtained from PBMCs or T cells enriched from blood (not recorded which). The source of this sequence is a woman aged 40 to 49 with acute COVID-19. In this chain, TRBV6-5 is recombined with TRBJ1-2; no D gene call is confident. The CDR3 reads as follows: CASSSSDWNGYTF. The bases read TGTGCCAGCAGTTCCTCCGACTGGAACGGCTACACCTTC.